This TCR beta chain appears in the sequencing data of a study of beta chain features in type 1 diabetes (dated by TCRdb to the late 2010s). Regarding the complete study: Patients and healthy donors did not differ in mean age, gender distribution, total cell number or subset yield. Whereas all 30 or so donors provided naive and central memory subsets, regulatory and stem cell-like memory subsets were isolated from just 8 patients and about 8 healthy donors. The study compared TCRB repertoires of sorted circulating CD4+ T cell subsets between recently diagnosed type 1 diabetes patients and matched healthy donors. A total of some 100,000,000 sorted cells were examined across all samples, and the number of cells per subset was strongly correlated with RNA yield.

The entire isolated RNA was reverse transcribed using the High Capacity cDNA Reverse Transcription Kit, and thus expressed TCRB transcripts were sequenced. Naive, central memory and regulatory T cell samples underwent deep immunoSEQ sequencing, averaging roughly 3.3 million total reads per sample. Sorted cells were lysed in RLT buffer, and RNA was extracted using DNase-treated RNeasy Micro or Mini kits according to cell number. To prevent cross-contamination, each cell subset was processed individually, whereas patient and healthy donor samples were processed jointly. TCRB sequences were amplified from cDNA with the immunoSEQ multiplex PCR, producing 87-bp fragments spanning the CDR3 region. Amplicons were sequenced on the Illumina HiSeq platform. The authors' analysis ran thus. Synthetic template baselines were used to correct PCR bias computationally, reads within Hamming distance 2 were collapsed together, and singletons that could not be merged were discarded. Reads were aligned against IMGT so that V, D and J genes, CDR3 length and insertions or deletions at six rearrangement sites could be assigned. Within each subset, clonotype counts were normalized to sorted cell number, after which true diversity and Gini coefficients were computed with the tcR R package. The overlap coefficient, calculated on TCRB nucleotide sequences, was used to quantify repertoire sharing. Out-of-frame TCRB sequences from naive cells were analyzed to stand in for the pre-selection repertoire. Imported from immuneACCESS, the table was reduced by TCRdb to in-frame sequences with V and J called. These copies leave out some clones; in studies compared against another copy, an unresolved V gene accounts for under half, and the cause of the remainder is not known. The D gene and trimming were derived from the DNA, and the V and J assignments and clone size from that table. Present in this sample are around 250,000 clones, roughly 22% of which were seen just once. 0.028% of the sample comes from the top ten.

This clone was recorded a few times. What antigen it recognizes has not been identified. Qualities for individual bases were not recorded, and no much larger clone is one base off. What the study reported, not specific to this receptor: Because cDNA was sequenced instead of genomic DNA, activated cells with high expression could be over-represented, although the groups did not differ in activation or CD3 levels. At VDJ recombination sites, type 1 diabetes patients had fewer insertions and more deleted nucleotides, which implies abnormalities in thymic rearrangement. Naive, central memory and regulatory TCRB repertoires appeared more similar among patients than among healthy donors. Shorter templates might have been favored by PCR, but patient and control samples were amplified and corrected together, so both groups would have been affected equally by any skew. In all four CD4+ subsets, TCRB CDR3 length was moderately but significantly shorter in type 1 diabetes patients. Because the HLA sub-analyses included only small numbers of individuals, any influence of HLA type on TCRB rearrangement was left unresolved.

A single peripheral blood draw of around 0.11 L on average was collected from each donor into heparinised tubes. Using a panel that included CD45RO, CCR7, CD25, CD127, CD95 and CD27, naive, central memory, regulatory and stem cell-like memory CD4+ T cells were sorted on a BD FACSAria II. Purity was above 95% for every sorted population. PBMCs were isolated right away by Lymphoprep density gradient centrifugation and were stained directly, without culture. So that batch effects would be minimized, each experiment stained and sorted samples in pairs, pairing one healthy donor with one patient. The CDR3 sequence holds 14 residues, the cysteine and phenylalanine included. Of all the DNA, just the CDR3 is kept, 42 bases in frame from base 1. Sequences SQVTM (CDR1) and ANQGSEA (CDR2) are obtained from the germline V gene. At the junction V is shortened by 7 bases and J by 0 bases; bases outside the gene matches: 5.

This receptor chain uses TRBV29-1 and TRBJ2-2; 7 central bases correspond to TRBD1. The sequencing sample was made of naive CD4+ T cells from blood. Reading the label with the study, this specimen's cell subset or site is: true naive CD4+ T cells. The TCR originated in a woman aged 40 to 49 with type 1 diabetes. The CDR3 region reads CSGRQGANTGELFF. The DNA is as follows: TGCAGCGGCCGACAGGGTGCGAACACCGGGGAGCTGTTTTTT.